The entry below gives a single TCR beta chain sequence along with its context. Its antigen is not identified. UMIs accompanied the 5'RACE template switching by which TCR beta cDNA was made. No DNA is given; TCRdb re-called the 5' RACE reads and lists each CDR3 protein once. Recorded for this sample: approximately 440,000 distinct CDR3 sequences. This record comes from a study of T cells expressing NK-cell markers. Study details: Of eight sequenced donors, seven were HCMV-seropositive and one HCMV-seronegative. Study-wide findings and caveats: In a handful of donors, dominant NKG2C+ clonotypes were roughly 1.0-7.0% of CD8+ T cells.

The CDR3 sequence is 12 residues long. Germline V CDR1 and CDR2: DFQATT, SNEGSKA (reference sequence). The chain has TRBV20-1 and TRBJ1-5. What was sequenced was blood T cells: a sorted CD56 or NKG2C T cell subset, CD4+ or CD8+ T cells, or bulk PBMC T cells (not recorded which). This receptor was identified in a woman in her 50s in good health. The CDR3 loop is CSAWALGQPQHF.